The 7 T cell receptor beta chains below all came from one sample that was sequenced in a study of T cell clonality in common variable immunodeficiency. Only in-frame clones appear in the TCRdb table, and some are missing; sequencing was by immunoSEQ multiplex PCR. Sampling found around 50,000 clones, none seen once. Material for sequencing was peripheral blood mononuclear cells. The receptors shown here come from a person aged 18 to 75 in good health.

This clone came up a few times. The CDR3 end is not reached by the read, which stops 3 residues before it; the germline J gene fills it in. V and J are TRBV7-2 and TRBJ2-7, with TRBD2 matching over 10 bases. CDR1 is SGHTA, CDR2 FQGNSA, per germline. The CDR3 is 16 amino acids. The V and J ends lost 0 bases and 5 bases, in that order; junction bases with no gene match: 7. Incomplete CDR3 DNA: TGTGCCAGCAGCTTAGCATTAGCGGGAGGTTTAGACGAG. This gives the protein CASSLALAGGLDE. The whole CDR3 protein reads CASSLALAGGLDEQYF.

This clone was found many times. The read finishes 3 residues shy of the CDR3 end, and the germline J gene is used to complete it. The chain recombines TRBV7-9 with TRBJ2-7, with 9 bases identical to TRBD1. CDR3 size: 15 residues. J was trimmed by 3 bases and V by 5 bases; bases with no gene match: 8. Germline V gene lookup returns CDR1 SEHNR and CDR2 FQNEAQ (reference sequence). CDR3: CASSPSRDRDYEQYF. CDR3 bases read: TGTGCCAGCAGCCCAAGTCGGGACAGGGACTACGAG.

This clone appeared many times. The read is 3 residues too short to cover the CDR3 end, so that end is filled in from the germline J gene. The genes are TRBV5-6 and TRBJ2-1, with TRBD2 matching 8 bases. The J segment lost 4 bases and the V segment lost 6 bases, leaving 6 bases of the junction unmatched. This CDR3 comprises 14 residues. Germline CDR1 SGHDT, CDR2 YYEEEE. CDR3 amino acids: CASTPGGGYNEQFF. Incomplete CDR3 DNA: TGTGCCAGCACCCCTGGCGGGGGGTACAATGAG.

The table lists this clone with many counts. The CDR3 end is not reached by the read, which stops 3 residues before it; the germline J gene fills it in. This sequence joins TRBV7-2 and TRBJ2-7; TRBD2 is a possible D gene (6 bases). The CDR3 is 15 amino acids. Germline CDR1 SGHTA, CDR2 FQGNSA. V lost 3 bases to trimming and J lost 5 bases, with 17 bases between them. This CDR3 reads CASSFRGGLSNEQYF. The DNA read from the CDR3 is TGTGCCAGCAGCTTCCGGGGAGGACTTTCAAACGAG.

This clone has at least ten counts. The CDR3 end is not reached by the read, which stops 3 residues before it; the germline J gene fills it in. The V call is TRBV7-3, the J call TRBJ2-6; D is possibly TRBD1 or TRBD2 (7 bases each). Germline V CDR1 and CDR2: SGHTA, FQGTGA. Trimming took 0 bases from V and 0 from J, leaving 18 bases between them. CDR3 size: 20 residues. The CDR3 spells CASSLTAVGGGSSGANVLTF. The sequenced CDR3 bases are TGTGCCAGCAGCTTAACCGCCGTGGGAGGGGGCTCCTCTGGGGCCAACGTC.

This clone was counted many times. The DNA read from the CDR3 is TGCGCCAGCAGCTTACTGGGGGGAACTAACTATGGC. It specifies CASSLLGGTNYG. In full, the CDR3 is CASSLLGGTNYGYTF. The rearrangement joins TRBV5-1 to TRBJ1-2, with D perhaps matching TRBD1 (5 bases). The CDR3 end is not reached by the read, which stops 3 residues before it; the germline J gene fills it in. Germline lookup yields CDR1 SGHRS and CDR2 YFSETQ. The germline V and J ends were trimmed by 2 bases and 0 bases, with 11 bases remaining between them. The CDR3 loop spans 15 amino acids.

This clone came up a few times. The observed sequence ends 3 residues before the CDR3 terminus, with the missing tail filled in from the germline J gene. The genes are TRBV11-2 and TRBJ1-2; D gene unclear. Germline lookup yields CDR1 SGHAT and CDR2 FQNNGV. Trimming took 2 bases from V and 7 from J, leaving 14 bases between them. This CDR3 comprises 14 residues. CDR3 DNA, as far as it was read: TGTGCCAGCAGCTTAAAAGGCAATCCTGGTGGC. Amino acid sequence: CASSLKGNPGG. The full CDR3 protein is CASSLKGNPGGYTF.